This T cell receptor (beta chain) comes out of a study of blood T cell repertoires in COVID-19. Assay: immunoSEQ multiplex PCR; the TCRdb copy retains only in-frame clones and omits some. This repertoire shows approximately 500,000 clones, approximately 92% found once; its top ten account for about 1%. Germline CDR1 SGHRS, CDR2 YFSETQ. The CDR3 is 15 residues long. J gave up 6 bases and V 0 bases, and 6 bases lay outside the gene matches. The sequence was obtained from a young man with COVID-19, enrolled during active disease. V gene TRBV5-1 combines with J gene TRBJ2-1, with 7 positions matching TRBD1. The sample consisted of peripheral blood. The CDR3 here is CASSLEGAPVNEQFF. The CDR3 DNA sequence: TGCGCCAGCAGCTTGGAGGGGGCGCCAGTCAATGAGCAGTTCTTC.